The rows below give T cell receptor beta chains drawn from one sample of a study of blood T cell repertoires in COVID-19. Clones were read by immunoSEQ multiplex PCR, and TCRdb kept only the in-frame ones, dropping some. The table shows roughly 100,000 clones, with approximately 85% occurring only once. Sequenced material: peripheral blood. These receptors came from a man aged 45-65 years with acute or convalescent COVID-19. CDR3s include the opening cysteine and the closing phenylalanine or tryptophan. Fields, in order: D gene, V gene, clone size, J gene, CDR3 DNA, CDR3 protein. D genes are given only for firm matches. Expanded clones are given a class, and other clones once, few, many or no size at all.

>.|TRBV6-1|.|TRBJ2-7
TGTGCCAGCAGTGAATTCTTCCTGGCTTTCCCCTACGAGCAGTACTTC
CASSEFFLAFPYEQYF
>.|TRBV14|.|TRBJ1-2
TGTGCCAGCAGCCAAATCGGGGGGGGACGTGGCTACACCTTC
CASSQIGGGRGYTF
>.|TRBV2|.|TRBJ1-1
TGTGCCAGCAGGAACATGAACACTGAAGCTTTCTTT
CASRNMNTEAFF
>.|TRBV7-6|.|TRBJ2-3
TGTGCCAGCAGCTTGAGCAGGGTACTCACAGATACGCAGTATTTT
CASSLSRVLTDTQYF
>TRBD2|TRBV30|.|TRBJ2-5
TGTGCCTGGCAGTCCTTAGCGGGGGGGGGCAAGACCCAGTACTTC
CAWQSLAGGGKTQYF
>.|TRBV27|.|TRBJ2-1
TGTGCCAGCAGTTCTAATACTGGCAATGAGCAGTTCTTC
CASSSNTGNEQFF
>.|TRBV4-2|.|TRBJ2-7
TGTGCCAGCAGCCAAGATTGGGGTGAGGAGGGCTACGAGCAGTACTTC
CASSQDWGEEGYEQYF
>TRBD1|TRBV19|.|TRBJ1-1
TGTGCCACAAAAACGGGACAGGCGAACACTGAAGCTTTCTTT
CATKTGQANTEAFF
>.|TRBV7-9|.|TRBJ2-1
TGTGCCAGCAGCTCCACAGGGAATTCATACAATGAGCAGTTCTTC
CASSSTGNSYNEQFF
>.|TRBV19|.|TRBJ2-5
TGTGCCAGTAGTAAGGGGGGGGAAGAGACCCAGTACTTC
CASSKGGEETQYF
>.|TRBV10-3|.|TRBJ2-5
TGTGCCATCAGACTAAATCCCCAAGAGACCCAGTACTTC
CAIRLNPQETQYF
>TRBD1|TRBV18|.|TRBJ2-5
TGTGCCAGCTCACCGGGGAGACAGGGCCTCCAAGAGACCCAGTACTTC
CASSPGRQGLQETQYF
>.|TRBV2|few|TRBJ2-7
TGTGCCAGCGGGGGGATGAGGAGCGAGCAGTACTTC
CASGGMRSEQYF
>.|TRBV7-2|.|TRBJ2-2
TGTGCCAGCAGCTTAGGGACACCCAGGCGCACCGGGGAGCTGTTTTTT
CASSLGTPRRTGELFF
>TRBD2|TRBV9|.|TRBJ2-3
TGTGCCAGCAGCGTAGGGACTAGCGGATTCACAGATACGCAGTATTTT
CASSVGTSGFTDTQYF
>TRBD2|TRBV5-1|once|TRBJ2-2
TGCGCCAGCAGCTTAGGCGGGAGCGGGACCGGGGAGCTGTTTTTT
CASSLGGSGTGELFF
>TRBD1|TRBV28|.|TRBJ1-1
TGTGCCAGCCGGGGACAGGGGCATTTAATGAACACTGAAGCTTTCTTT
CASRGQGHLMNTEAFF
>.|TRBV4-1|.|TRBJ2-1
TGCGCCAGCAGCCAAAGGACAGCTAGCTCCTACAATGAGCAGTTCTTC
CASSQRTASSYNEQFF
>.|TRBV6-5|once|TRBJ2-1
TGTGCCAGCCAATCAGGGCCCTACAATGAGCAGTTCTTC
CASQSGPYNEQFF
>TRBD1|TRBV7-2|.|TRBJ2-7
TGTGCCAGCAGCCCGGCGGGACAGGGTACCTACGAGCAGTACTTC
CASSPAGQGTYEQYF
>TRBD2|TRBV7-3|few|TRBJ2-1
TGTGCCAGCAGCTTAATGGCGGGGGGGCTCAATGAGCAGTTCTTC
CASSLMAGGLNEQFF
>TRBD2|TRBV30|once|TRBJ2-3
TGTGCCTGGAGTTCTCGCGGGGGAACAGATACGCAGTATTTT
CAWSSRGGTDTQYF
>.|TRBV27|.|TRBJ1-4
TGTGCCAGCAGGGTGACTGCAACTAATGAAAAACTGTTTTTT
CASRVTATNEKLFF
>TRBD2|TRBV6-5|.|TRBJ2-1
TGTGCCAGCTCCTCGGGCCTAGCGGGGCACAATGAGCAGTTCTTC
CASSSGLAGHNEQFF
>.|TRBV12-3/TRBV12-4|few|TRBJ1-2
TGTGCCAGCAGGGGCTTAGGGGATGGCTACACCTTC
CASRGLGDGYTF
>TRBD2|TRBV27|.|TRBJ2-7
TGTGCCAGCTCGACGTTGGGGGAGGGCGACGAGCAGTACTTC
CASSTLGEGDEQYF
>.|TRBV12-3/TRBV12-4|once|TRBJ1-1
TGTGCCAGCAGTTTAACAGCGAACACTGAAGCTTTCTTT
CASSLTANTEAFF
>TRBD2|TRBV19|.|TRBJ2-1
TGTGCCAGTAGTATCATCCCCGGGACTAGCGGGGGAGTTAGCTCCTACAATGAGCAGTTCTTC
CASSIIPGTSGGVSSYNEQFF
>TRBD1|TRBV5-5|.|TRBJ1-2
TGTGCCAGCAGAAAAGCGACAGGGGCCTATAACTATGGCTACACCTTC
CASRKATGAYNYGYTF
>TRBD2|TRBV4-2|.|TRBJ2-7
TGTGCCAGCAGCCCAAGAGGCAGCGGGAGTTACGAGCAGTACTTC
CASSPRGSGSYEQYF
>TRBD1|TRBV11-2|.|TRBJ2-5
TGTGCCAGCAGCTCCCTCGGACAGGATTCACAAGAGACCCAGTACTTC
CASSSLGQDSQETQYF
>TRBD2|TRBV5-6|.|TRBJ2-1
TGTGCCAGCAGCTTAGGGCTAGCGGCCTCATCCGGGATCTTC
CASSLGLAASSGIF